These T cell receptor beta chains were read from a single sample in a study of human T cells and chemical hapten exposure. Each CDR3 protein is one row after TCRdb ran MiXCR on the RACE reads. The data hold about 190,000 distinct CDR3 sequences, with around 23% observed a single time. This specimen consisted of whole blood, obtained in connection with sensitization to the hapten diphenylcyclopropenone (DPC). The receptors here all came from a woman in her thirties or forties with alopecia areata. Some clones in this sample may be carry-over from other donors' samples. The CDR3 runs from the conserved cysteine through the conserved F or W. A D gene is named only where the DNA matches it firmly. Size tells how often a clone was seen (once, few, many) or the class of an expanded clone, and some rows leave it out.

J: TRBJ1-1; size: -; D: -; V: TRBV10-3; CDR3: CAISESGGGNTEAFF; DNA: TGTGCCATCAGTGAGTCCGGTGGCGGGAACACTGAAGCTTTCTTT
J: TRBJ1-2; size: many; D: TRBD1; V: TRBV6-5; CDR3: CASSSVRRGPNYGYTF; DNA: TGTGCCAGCAGTTCTGTACGGAGGGGGCCTAACTATGGCTACACCTTC
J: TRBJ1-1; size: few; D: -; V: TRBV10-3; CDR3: CAISEGVVNTEAFF; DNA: TGTGCCATCAGTGAGGGGGTGGTAAACACTGAAGCTTTCTTT
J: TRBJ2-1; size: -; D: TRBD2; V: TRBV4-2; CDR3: CASSQVGSGRKNEQFF; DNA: TGTGCCAGCAGCCAAGTAGGTAGCGGGAGGAAGAATGAGCAGTTCTTC
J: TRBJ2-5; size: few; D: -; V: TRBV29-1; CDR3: CSVNPYQETQYF; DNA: TGCAGCGTTAATCCGTACCAAGAGACCCAGTACTTC
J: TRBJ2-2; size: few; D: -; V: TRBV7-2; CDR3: CASSPQGDTGELFF; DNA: TGTGCCAGCAGCCCTCAGGGAGACACCGGGGAGCTGTTTTTT
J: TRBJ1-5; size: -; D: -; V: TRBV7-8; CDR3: CASSQLSQPQHF; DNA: TGTGCCAGCAGCCAATTGAGTCAGCCCCAGCATTTT
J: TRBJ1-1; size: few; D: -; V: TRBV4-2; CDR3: CASSQDGLMNTEAFF; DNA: TGTGCCAGCAGCCAAGACGGACTGATGAACACTGAAGCTTTCTTT
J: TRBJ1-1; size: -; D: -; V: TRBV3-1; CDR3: CASTQGSENTEAFF; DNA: TGTGCCAGCACCCAGGGGTCGGAGAACACTGAAGCTTTCTTT
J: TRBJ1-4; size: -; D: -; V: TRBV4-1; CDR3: CASSQGLGRREKLFF; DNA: TGCGCCAGCAGCCAAGGCTTAGGTAGAAGGGAAAAACTGTTTTTT
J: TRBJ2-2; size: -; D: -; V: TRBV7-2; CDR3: CASSLPTSNTGELFF; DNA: TGTGCCAGCAGCTTACCGACGTCAAACACCGGGGAGCTGTTTTTT
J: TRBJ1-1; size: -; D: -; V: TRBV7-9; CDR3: CASSLAQGKNTEAFF; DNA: TGTGCCAGCAGCTTAGCGCAGGGTAAGAACACTGAAGCTTTCTTT
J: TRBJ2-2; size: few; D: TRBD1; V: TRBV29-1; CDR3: CSVEDSGQGGSNTGELFF; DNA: TGCAGCGTTGAAGACTCGGGACAGGGGGGTTCGAACACCGGGGAGCTGTTTTTT
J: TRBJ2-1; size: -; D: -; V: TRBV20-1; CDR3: CSARATAVGDNEQFF; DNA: TGCAGTGCTAGGGCTACGGCCGTGGGGGACAATGAGCAGTTCTTC
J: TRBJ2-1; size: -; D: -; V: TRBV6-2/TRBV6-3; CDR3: CASSYGGSGANEQFF; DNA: TGTGCCAGCAGTTACGGAGGTAGCGGCGCCAATGAGCAGTTCTTC
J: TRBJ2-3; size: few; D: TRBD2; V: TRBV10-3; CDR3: CATSSGRAADTQYF; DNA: TGTGCCACGTCCAGCGGGAGGGCGGCAGATACGCAGTATTTT
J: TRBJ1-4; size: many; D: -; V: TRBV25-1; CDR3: CASSIHQGREKLFF; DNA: TGTGCCAGCAGTATTCACCAGGGACGAGAAAAACTGTTTTTT
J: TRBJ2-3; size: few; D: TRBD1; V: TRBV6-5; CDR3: CATTDRGTDTQYF; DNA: TGTGCCACCACGGACAGGGGGACAGATACGCAGTATTTT
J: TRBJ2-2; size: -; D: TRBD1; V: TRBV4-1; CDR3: CASSQDQGAGELFF; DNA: TGCGCCAGCAGCCAAGATCAGGGGGCCGGGGAGCTGTTTTTT
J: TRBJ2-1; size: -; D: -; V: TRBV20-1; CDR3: CSARDFVGQSSYNEQFF; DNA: TGCAGTGCTAGAGATTTTGTCGGCCAAAGCTCCTACAATGAGCAGTTCTTC
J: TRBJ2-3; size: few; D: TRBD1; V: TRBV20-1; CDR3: CSARTTGYADTQYF; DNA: TGCAGTGCTCGTACGACAGGGTACGCAGATACGCAGTATTTT
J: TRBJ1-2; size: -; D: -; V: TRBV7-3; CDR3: CASSFAGPCDTF; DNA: TGTGCCAGCAGCTTCGCGGGGCCATGTGACACCTTC
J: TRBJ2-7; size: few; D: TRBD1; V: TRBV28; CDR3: CASISGQGASEQYF; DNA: TGTGCCAGCATCTCGGGACAGGGGGCGTCCGAGCAGTACTTC
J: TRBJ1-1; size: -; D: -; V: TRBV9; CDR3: CASSVEGNTEAFF; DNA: TGTGCCAGCAGCGTAGAGGGGAACACTGAAGCTTTCTTT
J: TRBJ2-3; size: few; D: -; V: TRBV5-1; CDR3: CASSLGQGSDTQYF; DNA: TGCGCCAGCAGCTTGGGGCAGGGGTCAGATACGCAGTATTTT
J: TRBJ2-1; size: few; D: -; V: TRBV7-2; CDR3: CASSLAESYNEQFF; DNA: TGTGCCAGCAGCTTAGCGGAATCCTACAATGAGCAGTTCTTC
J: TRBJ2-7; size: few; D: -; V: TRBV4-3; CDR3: CASSQDPTGPYEQYF; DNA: TGCGCCAGCAGCCAAGATCCCACAGGTCCCTACGAGCAGTACTTC
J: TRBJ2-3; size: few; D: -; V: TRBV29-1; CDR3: CSVEGAESGDTQYF; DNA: TGCAGCGTTGAAGGGGCGGAAAGTGGAGATACGCAGTATTTT
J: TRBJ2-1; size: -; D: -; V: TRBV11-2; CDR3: CASSHVLSTSYNEQFF; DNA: TGTGCCAGCAGCCACGTTCTGTCGACCTCCTACAATGAGCAGTTCTTC
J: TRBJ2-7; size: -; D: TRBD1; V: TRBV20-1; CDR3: CSPGQGYEQYF; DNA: TGCAGTCCGGGACAGGGCTACGAGCAGTACTTC
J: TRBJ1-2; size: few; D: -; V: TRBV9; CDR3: CASSVAPAYGYTF; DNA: TGTGCCAGCAGCGTAGCCCCTGCCTATGGCTACACCTTC
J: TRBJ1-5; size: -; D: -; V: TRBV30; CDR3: CAWSGQSNQPQHF; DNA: TGTGCCTGGAGCGGACAAAGCAATCAGCCCCAGCATTTT
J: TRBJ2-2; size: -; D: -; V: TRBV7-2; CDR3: CASSPAGAPPGELFF; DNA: TGTGCCAGCAGCCCCGCTGGAGCCCCCCCCGGGGAGCTGTTTTTT
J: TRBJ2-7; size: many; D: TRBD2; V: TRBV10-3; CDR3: CAIGTSTYEQYF; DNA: TGTGCCATCGGGACTAGCACCTACGAGCAGTACTTC
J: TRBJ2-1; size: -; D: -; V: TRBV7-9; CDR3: CASSLMQGRLFF; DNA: TGTGCCAGCAGCTTAATGCAGGGGCGCCTCTTCTTC
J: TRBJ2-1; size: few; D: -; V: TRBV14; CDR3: CASSQAQGPYNEQFF; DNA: TGTGCCAGCAGCCAAGCACAGGGACCCTACAATGAGCAGTTCTTC
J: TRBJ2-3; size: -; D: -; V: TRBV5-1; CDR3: CASSLGQDTDTQYF; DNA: TGCGCCAGCAGCTTGGGACAGGACACAGATACGCAGTATTTT
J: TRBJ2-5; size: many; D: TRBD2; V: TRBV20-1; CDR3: CSASPWTSGQETQYF; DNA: TGCAGTGCTAGCCCCTGGACTAGCGGACAAGAGACCCAGTACTTC
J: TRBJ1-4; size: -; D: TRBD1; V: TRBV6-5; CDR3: CASRMGQGGEKLFF; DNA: TGTGCCAGCAGAATGGGACAGGGCGGTGAAAAACTGTTTTTT
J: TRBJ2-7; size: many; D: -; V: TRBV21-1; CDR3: CASSNRRRDLRSYEQYF; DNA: TGTGCCAGCAGCAATAGGCGCCGGGACTTACGCTCCTACGAGCAGTACTTC
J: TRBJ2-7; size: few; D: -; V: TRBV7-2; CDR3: CASSGGLPPYEQYF; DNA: TGTGCCAGCAGCGGGGGACTCCCCCCCTACGAGCAGTACTTC
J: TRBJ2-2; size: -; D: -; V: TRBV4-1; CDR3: CASSQDGMGRSSGELFF; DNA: TGCGCCAGCAGCCAAGATGGTATGGGGAGGTCGTCCGGGGAGCTGTTTTTT
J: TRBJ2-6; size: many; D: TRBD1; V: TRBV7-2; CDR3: CASVRDRAGANVLTF; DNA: TGTGCCAGTGTCCGGGACAGGGCTGGGGCCAACGTCCTGACTTTC
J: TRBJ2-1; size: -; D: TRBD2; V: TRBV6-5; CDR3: CASSFAGTSGNNEQFF; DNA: TGTGCCAGCAGTTTCGCCGGGACTAGCGGAAACAATGAGCAGTTCTTC
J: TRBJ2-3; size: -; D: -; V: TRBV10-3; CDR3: CATAADTQYF; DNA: TGTGCCACGGCGGCAGATACGCAGTATTTT
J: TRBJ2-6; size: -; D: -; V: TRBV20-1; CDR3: CSALSGANVLTF; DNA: TGCAGTGCTTTATCTGGGGCCAACGTCCTGACTTTC
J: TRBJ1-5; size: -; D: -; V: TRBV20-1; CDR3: CSARAGLAQPQHF; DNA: TGCAGTGCTAGGGCCGGTTTGGCTCAGCCCCAGCATTTT
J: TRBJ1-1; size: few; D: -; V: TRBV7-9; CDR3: CASSLEGQGKAFF; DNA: TGTGCCAGCAGCTTAGAAGGCCAGGGGAAAGCTTTCTTT
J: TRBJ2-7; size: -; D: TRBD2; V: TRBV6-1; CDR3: CASDREGLGSYEQYF; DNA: TGTGCCAGCGACAGAGAAGGACTAGGAAGTTATGAGCAGTACTTC
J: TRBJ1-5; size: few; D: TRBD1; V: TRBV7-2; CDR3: CASSTNRGQPQHF; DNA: TGTGCCAGCAGCACAAACAGGGGTCAGCCCCAGCATTTT
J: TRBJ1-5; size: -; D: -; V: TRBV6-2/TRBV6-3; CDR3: CASTPRGQPNQPQHF; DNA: TGTGCCAGCACCCCACGCGGACAGCCCAATCAGCCCCAGCATTTT
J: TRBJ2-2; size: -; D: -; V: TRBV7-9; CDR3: CASSLQRLHGELFF; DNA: TGTGCCAGCAGCTTACAGAGATTACACGGGGAGCTGTTTTTT
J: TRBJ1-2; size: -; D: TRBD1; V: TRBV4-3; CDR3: CASGKPDRGFYGYTF; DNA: TGCGCCAGCGGGAAACCGGACAGGGGGTTCTATGGCTACACCTTC
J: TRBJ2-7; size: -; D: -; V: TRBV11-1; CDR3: CASSPRTPRMGEQYF; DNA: TGTGCCAGCAGCCCGCGGACTCCCCGAATGGGCGAGCAGTACTTC